These T cell receptor beta chains were read from a single sample in a study of control samples from healthy donors and cancer patients. TCRdb's copy holds only in-frame clones and misses some; the assay was immunoSEQ multiplex PCR. The repertoire holds over 150,000 clones, around 94% seen once, with 1.1% to 1.5% in the top ten. Sequencing was carried out using blood. These receptors all stem from a woman under 30 in good health. Both conserved end residues are part of each CDR3. A D gene is named only where the DNA matches it firmly. Not every row has a clone size; where given, it reads once, few, many or a size class.

cdr3_aa,cdr3_nt,d_call,clone_size,j_call,v_call
CASSLYGGNQPQHF,TGTGCCAGCAGCTTATATGGCGGCAATCAGCCCCAGCATTTT,NA,NA,TRBJ1-5,TRBV11-2
CASSPARDHYGYTF,TGTGCCAGCTCACCAGCCCGGGACCACTATGGCTACACCTTC,NA,NA,TRBJ1-2,TRBV18
CASSFFRGPYEQYF,TGTGCCAGCAGTTTCTTTCGGGGGCCCTACGAGCAGTACTTC,NA,once,TRBJ2-7,TRBV27
CSAIDPGGSPLHF,TGCAGTGCTATTGACCCAGGGGGTTCACCCCTCCACTTT,TRBD1,NA,TRBJ1-6,TRBV20-1
CASRGGRYTEAFF,TGTGCCAGCAGGGGGGGAAGGTACACTGAAGCTTTCTTT,NA,NA,TRBJ1-1,TRBV27
CASNLGQGVGGYTF,TGCGCCAGCAACCTGGGACAGGGGGTTGGGGGCTACACCTTC,TRBD1,NA,TRBJ1-2,TRBV5-1
CAISEQKGADTQYF,TGTGCCATCAGTGAGCAGAAGGGGGCGGATACGCAGTATTTT,TRBD1,NA,TRBJ2-3,TRBV10-3
CSASYRSNTEAFF,TGCAGTGCTAGTTACAGGTCGAACACTGAAGCTTTCTTT,NA,NA,TRBJ1-1,TRBV20-1
CASSIGLTNYGYTF,TGTGCCAGTAGTATAGGACTCACTAACTATGGCTACACCTTC,NA,NA,TRBJ1-2,TRBV19
CASRKNSGTIGNEQFF,TGTGCCAGCAGAAAGAATAGCGGAACTATTGGCAATGAGCAGTTCTTC,NA,NA,TRBJ2-1,TRBV6-4
CASSFTVYPSYNEQFF,TGTGCCAGCAGCTTTACTGTCTATCCATCCTACAATGAGCAGTTCTTC,NA,NA,TRBJ2-1,TRBV7-6
CASSEFRDQETQYF,TGTGCCAGCAGTGAATTCAGGGATCAAGAGACCCAGTACTTC,NA,NA,TRBJ2-5,TRBV25-1
CASRGRLAHTYNEQFF,TGTGCCAGCAGGGGTAGACTAGCCCATACCTACAATGAGCAGTTCTTC,TRBD2,NA,TRBJ2-1,TRBV28
CASSPPGSSQKAFF,TGTGCCAGCAGCCCCCCAGGGTCTTCTCAGAAGGCTTTCTTT,NA,NA,TRBJ1-1,TRBV7-9
CASSRRRLEKLFF,TGTGCCAGCAGCCGTAGGCGGCTTGAAAAACTGTTTTTT,NA,NA,TRBJ1-4,TRBV5-6
CASSVDGDSTDTQYF,TGTGCCAGCAGCGTAGACGGGGATTCCACAGATACGCAGTATTTT,NA,NA,TRBJ2-3,TRBV9
CASSRGPNQPQHF,TGTGCCTCATCCCGGGGACCCAATCAGCCCCAGCATTTT,NA,NA,TRBJ1-5,TRBV6-5
CASSLRVGDNEQFF,TGTGCCAGCAGCTTAAGGGTGGGGGACAATGAGCAGTTCTTC,NA,NA,TRBJ2-1,TRBV7-9
CASGLGRGNEKLFF,TGTGCTAGTGGTTTGGGACGGGGTAATGAAAAACTGTTTTTT,NA,NA,TRBJ1-4,TRBV12-5
CASFGVRGNTEAFF,TGTGCCAGCTTTGGCGTCAGGGGAAACACTGAAGCTTTCTTT,NA,NA,TRBJ1-1,TRBV6-5